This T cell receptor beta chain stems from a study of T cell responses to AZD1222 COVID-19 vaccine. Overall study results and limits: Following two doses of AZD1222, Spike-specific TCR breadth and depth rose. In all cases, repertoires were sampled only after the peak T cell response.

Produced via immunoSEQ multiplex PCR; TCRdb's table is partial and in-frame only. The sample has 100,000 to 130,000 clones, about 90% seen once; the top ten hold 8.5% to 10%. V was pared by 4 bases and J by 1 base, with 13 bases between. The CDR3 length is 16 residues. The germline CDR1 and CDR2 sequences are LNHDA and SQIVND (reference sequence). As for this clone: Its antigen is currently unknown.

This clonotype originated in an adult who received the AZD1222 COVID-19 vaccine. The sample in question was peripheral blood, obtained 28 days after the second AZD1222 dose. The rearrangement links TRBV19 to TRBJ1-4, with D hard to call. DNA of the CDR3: TGTGCCAGTAGTAAGAATCCGTTTGGAACTAATGAAAAACTGTTTTTT. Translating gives CASSKNPFGTNEKLFF.